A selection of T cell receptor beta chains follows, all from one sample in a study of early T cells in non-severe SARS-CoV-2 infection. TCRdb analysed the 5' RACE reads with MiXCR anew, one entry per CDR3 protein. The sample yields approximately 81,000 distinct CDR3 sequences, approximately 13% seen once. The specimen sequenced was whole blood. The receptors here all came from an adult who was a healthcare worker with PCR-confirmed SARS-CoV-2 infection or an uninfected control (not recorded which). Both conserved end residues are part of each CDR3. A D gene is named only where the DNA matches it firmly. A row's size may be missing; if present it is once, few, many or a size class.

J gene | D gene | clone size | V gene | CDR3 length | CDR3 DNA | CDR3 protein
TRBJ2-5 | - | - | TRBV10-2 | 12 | TGCGCCAGCAGTGACTACGGGAAGACCCAGTACTTC | CASSDYGKTQYF
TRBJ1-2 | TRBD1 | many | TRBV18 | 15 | TGTGCCAGCTCACCGGGACAGGTGGAAATTTATGGCTACACCTTC | CASSPGQVEIYGYTF
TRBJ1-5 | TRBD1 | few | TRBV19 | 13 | TGTGCCAGTAGCGGGACAGGGGGTCAGCCCCAGCATTTT | CASSGTGGQPQHF
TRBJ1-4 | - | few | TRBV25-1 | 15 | TGTGCCAGCAGTGAAAACGGTGGTACTAATGAAAAACTGTTTTTT | CASSENGGTNEKLFF
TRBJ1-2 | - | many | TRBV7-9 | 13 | TGTGCCAGCAGCCCCAGGCAGGGGCTTAGCTACACCTTC | CASSPRQGLSYTF
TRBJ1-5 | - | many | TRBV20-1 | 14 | TGCAGTGCTAGCGGGTTACGTAGCAATCAGCCCCAGCATTTT | CSASGLRSNQPQHF
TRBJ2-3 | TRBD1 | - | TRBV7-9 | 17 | TGTGCCAGCAGCTTAGTCCGGGACAGGACTAGCACAGATACGCAGTATTTT | CASSLVRDRTSTDTQYF
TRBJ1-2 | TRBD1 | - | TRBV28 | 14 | TGTGCCAGCAGCCAGACAGGGTGGACCTATGGCTACACCTTC | CASSQTGWTYGYTF
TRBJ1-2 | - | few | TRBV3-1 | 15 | TGTGCCAGCAGCTCCCTGGGCCGGGGTGACTATGGCTACACCTTC | CASSSLGRGDYGYTF
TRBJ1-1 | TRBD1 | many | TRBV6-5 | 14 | TGTGCCAGCAGTTTAGATCAAACGGACAGGAAAGCTTTCTTT | CASSLDQTDRKAFF
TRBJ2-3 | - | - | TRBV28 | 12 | TGTGCCAGCAGCGGGACCATTTTTACGCAGTATTTT | CASSGTIFTQYF
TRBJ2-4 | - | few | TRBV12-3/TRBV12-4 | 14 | TGTGCCAGCAGTTTGGGGGGGCAGAAGATCATTCAGTACTTC | CASSLGGQKIIQYF